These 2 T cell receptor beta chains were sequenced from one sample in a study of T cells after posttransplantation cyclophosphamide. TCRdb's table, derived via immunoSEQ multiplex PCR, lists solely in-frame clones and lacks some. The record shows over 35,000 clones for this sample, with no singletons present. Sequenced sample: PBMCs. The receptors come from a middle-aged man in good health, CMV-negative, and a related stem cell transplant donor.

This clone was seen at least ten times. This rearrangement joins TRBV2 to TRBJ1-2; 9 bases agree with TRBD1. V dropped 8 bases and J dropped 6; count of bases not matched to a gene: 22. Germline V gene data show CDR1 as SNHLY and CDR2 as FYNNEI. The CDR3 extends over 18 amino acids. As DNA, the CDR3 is TGTGCCAGCGAGCCATATAGAGGGGGGACAGGGAGTTTGGATGGCTACACCTTC. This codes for CASEPYRGGTGSLDGYTF.

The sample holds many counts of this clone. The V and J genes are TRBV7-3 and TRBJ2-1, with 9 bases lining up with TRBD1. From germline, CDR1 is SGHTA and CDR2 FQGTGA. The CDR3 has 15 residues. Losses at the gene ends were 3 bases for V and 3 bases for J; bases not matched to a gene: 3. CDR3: CASSFGQGNYNEQFF. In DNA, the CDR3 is TGTGCCAGCAGCTTCGGACAGGGGAACTACAATGAGCAGTTCTTC.